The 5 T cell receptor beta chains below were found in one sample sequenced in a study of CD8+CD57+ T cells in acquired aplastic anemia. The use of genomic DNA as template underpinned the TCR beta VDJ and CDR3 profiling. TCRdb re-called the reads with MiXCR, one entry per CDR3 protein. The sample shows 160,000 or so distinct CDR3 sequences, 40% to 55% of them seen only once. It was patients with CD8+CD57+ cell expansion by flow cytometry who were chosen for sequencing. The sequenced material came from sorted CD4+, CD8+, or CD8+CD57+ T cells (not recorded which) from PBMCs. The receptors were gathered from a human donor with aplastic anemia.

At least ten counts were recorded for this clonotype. The CDR3 sequence is CASSYGRTEAFF. CDR3 nucleotides: TGTGCCAGCAGTTATGGGAGAACTGAAGCTTTCTTT. The V and J genes are TRBV12-3 or TRBV12-4 and TRBJ1-1; D not certain. The CDR3 is made up of 12 amino acids. V lost 4 bases, J lost 5 bases, and 8 bases lay in between.

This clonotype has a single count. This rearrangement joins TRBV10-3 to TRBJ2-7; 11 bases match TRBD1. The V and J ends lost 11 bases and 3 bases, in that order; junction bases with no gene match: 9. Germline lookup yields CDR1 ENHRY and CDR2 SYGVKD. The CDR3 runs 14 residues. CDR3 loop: CAATPGQGVYEQYF. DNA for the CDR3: TGTGCCGCGACCCCGGGACAGGGGGTCTACGAGCAGTACTTC.

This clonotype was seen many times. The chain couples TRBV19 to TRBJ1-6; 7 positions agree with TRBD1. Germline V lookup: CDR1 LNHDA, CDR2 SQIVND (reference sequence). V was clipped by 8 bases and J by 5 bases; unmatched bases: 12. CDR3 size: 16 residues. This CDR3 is CASRDYPTGDNSPLHF. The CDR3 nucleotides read TGTGCCAGTCGCGATTATCCTACAGGGGATAATTCACCCCTCCACTTT.

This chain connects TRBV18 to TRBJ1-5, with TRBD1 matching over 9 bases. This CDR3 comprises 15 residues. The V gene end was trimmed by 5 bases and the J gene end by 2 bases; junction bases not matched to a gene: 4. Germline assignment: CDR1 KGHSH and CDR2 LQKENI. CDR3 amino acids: CASSSDRGGNQPQHF. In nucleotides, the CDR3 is TGTGCCAGCTCATCGGACAGGGGAGGCAATCAGCCCCAGCATTTT.

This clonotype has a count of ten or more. The CDR3 loop reads CASSHPRDTEAFF. The CDR3 coding sequence is TGCGCCAGCAGCCACCCCCGGGACACTGAAGCTTTCTTT. The V and J genes are TRBV4-1 and TRBJ1-1; no firm D call. The CDR3 is 13 residues long. The germline V gene has CDR1 MGHRA and CDR2 YSYEKL. Between the trimmed V and J ends, which lost 3 bases and 3 bases, there was a span of 8 bases.